This T cell receptor (beta chain) was profiled in a study of cytomegalovirus exposure and HLA in healthy donors (dated by TCRdb to between 2016 and 2019). Describing the broader study: An earlier analysis of roughly 610 of the donors reported about 260 Gb of sequence data and around 120 million unique TCR beta sequences obtained from roughly 180 million T cells. In an earlier analysis of 587 of the donors, high-throughput TCR beta sequencing was used to judge whether each TCR beta V gene segment behaved as functional or pseudogenic. The number of donors typed differed by locus, with roughly 620-640 for A, B, C, DRB1 and DQB1, roughly 520 for DQA1, over 600 for DPA1, and some 440 for DPB1. Across under 500 genotyped donors of the cohort, an average of approximately 220,000 unique TCR beta nucleotide sequences per donor were sequenced, and 15% to 20% of those sequences were non-productive. Both class I and class II loci were covered by HLA typing, at four-digit resolution. A later genetic analysis took genome-wide SNP genotypes for about 55% of the 666 donors and used that subset as a discovery cohort. The study combined high-throughput TCR immunosequencing, statistical association of individual TCRs with disease status, and machine learning to predict cytomegalovirus infection status. The later analysis used no new phenotypic data to find candidate immune exposures, relying instead on TCR beta sequences and their occurrence across donors. Four or five DR-DQ haplotypes were treated as single units for association and clustering because of strong linkage in the cohort. Of the 300 to 500 genotyped donors, approximately 81% were placed in the genetic ancestry cluster associated with self-reported Caucasian donors. The study profiled the T cell repertoires of about 720 subjects by immunosequencing and related them to cytomegalovirus serostatus. Approximately 300 gigabases of sequencing data and 70 million to 100 million unique TCR sequences made up an early release that covered about 640 HLA-typed donors. Every discovery cohort repertoire had been produced on one sequencing platform. A separate validation cohort of approximately 120 different subjects was used in addition to the roughly 670-subject first cohort. The study aimed to test whether signatures of past pathogen exposure could be identified by cataloging public T cell receptors. To study patterns of TCR occurrence, a later analysis re-analyzed previously published TCR beta repertoires from more than 550 donors and added high-resolution HLA genotyping. Donor age, sex, ethnicity and CMV serostatus were compiled alongside the repertoire data. Results the study describes overall, beyond this receptor: In a later analysis, the rate of TCR association differed among HLA loci, with DRB1 alleles having the most associated TCRs and HLA-C alleles having the fewest. For the cohort, immune exposure information was limited to CMV serostatus. Only TCR beta chains were sequenced in this cohort, and the absence of alpha or paired-chain data limited detectable features. A cluster of highly shared sequence variants was judged likely to be a technical artifact of the sequencing pipeline. Most CMV-associated TCR beta chains appeared to be HLA-restricted in a later analysis, and the HLA associations seemed to be driven largely by CMV exposure. Correlated functional status among segregating V segments might be attributable to linkage disequilibrium, but an unknown experimental factor could not be ruled out. The 87-base-pair reads could not distinguish some IMGT-functional V segments, including TRBV6-2 and TRBV6-3, so those segments were excluded. A total of roughly 160 TCR beta chains were listed by the study as associated with cytomegalovirus. In an earlier analysis of about 550 of the donors, most TCR beta V segments were observed in productive rearrangements about 90% or about 30% of the time, broadly matching IMGT annotations. Three of the identified cytomegalovirus-associated TCR beta chains were confirmed in vitro to be specific for cytomegalovirus antigens. A further reported finding was that TCR beta sequences accurately predicted the HLA-A and HLA-B alleles for most subjects in the first cohort. Because some donors lacked HLA typing at each locus, the association tests relied only on the typed subset. The authors suggested that the approach could potentially be generalized to other disease states and immunological phenotypes. In a later genetic analysis, a missense DCLRE1C variant was associated with V-gene and J-gene trimming of TCR beta chains, and the association was replicated in an independent cohort. Across donors, most TCR sequences were observed very rarely, whereas some public TCRs were present in many individuals. In a later analysis, HLA-associated TCR beta chains showed more clonal expansion and lower generation probabilities than non-associated chains that were equally common. Compared with the approximately 720-donor mean, donors in an Asian-associated ancestry cluster had fewer N-insertions in productive TCRs, according to a later genetic analysis. In a later analysis, 16,951 TCR beta sequences were associated with specific HLA alleles at a false discovery rate of 0.05. Roughly uniform sequencing depth across donors was assumed in presence/absence analyses, although this assumption may not hold. Roughly 15 rarely observed V segments, including chromosome 9 orphons, were excluded from the earlier analysis of almost 600 of the donors because counts were too low. Several of the top co-occurrence clusters appeared to be linked to parvovirus B19, influenza, CMV and Epstein-Barr virus, according to a later analysis. The classifier was reported to diagnose cytomegalovirus status with high specificity and sensitivity in both the original cohort and the validation cohort. Assigning TCR associations to individual alleles was difficult when HLA alleles, especially DR and DQ, strongly co-occurred.

Receptor libraries were prepared by the immunoSEQ multiplex PCR assay. The multiplex PCR relied on a mix of 60 forward primers for TCR Vbeta segments and 13 reverse primers for TCR Jbeta segments. A multiplex PCR assay on genomic DNA amplified the CDR3 region of rearranged TCR beta genes. Amplified TCR beta libraries were sequenced as 87-base-pair reads on the Illumina HiSeq System. Turning to the authors' computational methods: A later analysis counted about 82 million unique TCR beta chains across the roughly 700 repertoires, and around 9.9 million of these chains were shared by at least two donors. To remove PCR and sequencing errors, raw reads were error-corrected and collapsed into unique sequences using a nearest-neighbor algorithm that merged closely related sequences. CDR3 sequences were aligned to IMGT reference sequences to assign V, D and J gene segments. Each retained sequence needed at least a six-nucleotide match to both a V gene segment and a J gene segment. Rearrangements were called productive when the CDR3 lacked stop codons and stayed in frame with V and J; all others were non-productive. CDR3 was defined by IMGT convention, running from the second conserved V-encoded cysteine to the conserved J-encoded phenylalanine. In an earlier analysis of approximately 590 of the donors, sequences lacking an unambiguous match to a single V gene segment were excluded. An earlier analysis of almost 600 of the donors classified V segments as functional when productive rearrangements were above 56.7% and as segregating when the standard deviation between donors was above 5%. A statistical classification framework was built to diagnose cytomegalovirus status from the catalog of TCR beta chain sequences. A later analysis assigned V and J genes by comparing TCR nucleotide sequences with IMGT/GENE-DB human TR gene sequences. Using the TCRdist pipeline, a later analysis assigned CDR3 sequences along with most-parsimonious VDJ recombination scenarios. In a later analysis, each TCR beta chain was defined by its CDR3 amino acid sequence together with its V-gene family, and reads lacking a unique V-gene family were excluded. As a way to deal with suspected cross-contamination and a sequencing artifact, a later analysis dropped hundreds of nucleotide sequences that were highly shared and had low generation probability. A later analysis calculated a clonal expansion index for each public chain from normalized within-repertoire ranks of inferred template counts. Generation probabilities in a later analysis came from a VDJ recombination model fitted to out-of-frame rearrangements, and those results were checked against IGoR. In a later analysis, hypergeometric tests were used to score TCR-TCR, TCR-HLA and TCR-CMV co-occurrence, with a repertoire-size bias correction applied to TCR pairs. In a later analysis, false discovery rates were estimated by permuting HLA or CMV assignments 20 times. In a later analysis, co-occurring TCRs were grouped using DBSCAN, with TCRdist sequence similarity added in when clustering inside HLA-allele-positive subsets. Co-occurrence clustering excluded repertoires with fewer than 30,000 or more than 120,000 public chains, plus five with anomalous nucleotide sharing. The table was pulled from immuneACCESS by TCRdb, which kept in-frame rearrangements only. Such tables lose some clones; where checked, under half of the loss comes from unresolved V genes, and the rest has no known cause. That table is the source of V, J and clone size, and D and trimming were worked out from the DNA. This sample holds approximately 150,000 clones; 80% to 90% were observed only once. The ten largest clones take up about 2.7% of the sample.

Concerning this clone: Its target antigen remains unknown. Base-call qualities are not available, and no considerably larger clone is one nucleotide away.

V and J lose 4 bases and 5 bases, and a span of 11 bases separates them. CDR1 and CDR2 are drawn from the germline V gene: SGHTA, FQGTGA. The CDR3 measures 13 amino acids from cysteine to phenylalanine. The entry retains the CDR3 DNA only, 39 bases that are in frame from base 1. The cohort was made up of 650 to 700 healthy bone marrow donors. At the time of sampling, every cohort member was nominally healthy, though immune exposures that went unrecorded were likely present. The donor tested CMV seropositive, placing the donor among the 290 or so seropositive members of the cohort. Every donor gave a peripheral blood sample, and the peripheral blood mononuclear cells from that sample were used for TCR beta sequencing. The Qiagen DNeasy Blood Extraction Kit was used to extract genomic DNA from the blood cell samples.

The chain joins TRBV7-3 to TRBJ1-2; there is no confident call for the D gene. Sequences were obtained from PBMCs. This receptor was obtained from a man aged 25-40 years in good health and CMV-seropositive. The nucleotide sequence is TGTGCCAGCAGCTCGGGCGGGGAATATGGCTACACCTTC. Protein translation: CASSSGGEYGYTF.